The clone carrying this TCR beta chain occurred many times. Its antigen is undetermined. The source of the sample is a study of T-cell reconstitution after alpha-beta-depleted transplantation in children. Study-wide findings and caveats: Surviving recipient cells, namely T cells and thymic progenitors, were the source of high day-60 TCRbeta diversity in some patients. In patients about two months after transplant, alpha-beta T cells reportedly arose from several hundred expanded graft clones. At one year after transplant, newly produced T cells mostly accounted for T-cell counts and diversity.

The authors prepared the TCRbeta library with unique molecular identifiers. In TCRdb, the PCR reads were re-called with MiXCR into one record per CDR3 protein. The sample shows about 240,000 distinct CDR3 sequences, more than 20% of them seen only once. The sample in question was PBMCs, obtained before TCRalphabeta/CD19-depleted stem cell transplant. The receptor was derived from a girl aged 2 to 10 with Fanconi anemia, due to receive a stem cell transplant.

CDR3 coding DNA: TGTGCCAGCAGTTTGTGGGCAAGGGAGACCCAGTACTTC. Translation gives CASSLWARETQYF. The rearrangement joins TRBV27 to TRBJ2-5; D gene uncertain. There are 13 residues in the CDR3. The germline V and J ends were trimmed by 3 bases and 5 bases, with 10 bases remaining between them. Germline CDR1 MNHEY, CDR2 SMNVEV (reference sequence).